This is a list of T cell receptor beta chains from one sample in a study of CD8 T cells in Susac syndrome. TCRdb reprocessed the immunoSEQ multiplex PCR reads via MiXCR and lists one record per CDR3 protein. The sample lists some 160,000 distinct CDR3 sequences, approximately 95% occurring once. The sample comprised CD8+ T cells from PBMCs. These receptors originate from a human donor with multiple sclerosis. Both conserved end residues are part of each CDR3. Fields, in order: V gene, J gene, D gene, clone size, CDR3 DNA, CDR3 protein. A D gene is named only where the DNA matches it firmly. Clone size appears in some rows only: once, few, many, or a class for an expanded clone.

v_call: TRBV25-1; j_call: TRBJ2-1; d_call: .; clone_size: .; cdr3_nt: TGTGCCAGCAGTTTCTGGGAGACCAATGAGCAGTTCTTC; cdr3_aa: CASSFWETNEQFF
v_call: TRBV11-1; j_call: TRBJ2-5; d_call: TRBD2; clone_size: once; cdr3_nt: TGTGCCAGCAGCCCGACGGGACTAGATCAAGAGACCCAGTACTTC; cdr3_aa: CASSPTGLDQETQYF
v_call: TRBV30; j_call: TRBJ1-2; d_call: TRBD1; clone_size: .; cdr3_nt: TGTGCCTGGGGAGCCGGGACAGGGAGTTATGGCTACACCTTC; cdr3_aa: CAWGAGTGSYGYTF
v_call: TRBV7-9; j_call: TRBJ2-7; d_call: .; clone_size: once; cdr3_nt: TGTGCCAGCAGCCCGCCTGCAGCGGGCGCCTACGAGCAGTACTTC; cdr3_aa: CASSPPAAGAYEQYF
v_call: TRBV12-3/TRBV12-4; j_call: TRBJ2-1; d_call: TRBD2; clone_size: .; cdr3_nt: TGTGCCAGCATTCGTAGCGGGAGGGCCCTGAATGAGCAGTTCTTC; cdr3_aa: CASIRSGRALNEQFF
v_call: TRBV24-1; j_call: TRBJ1-1; d_call: .; clone_size: .; cdr3_nt: TGTGCCACCAGTGATCCGAACACTGAAGCTTTCTTT; cdr3_aa: CATSDPNTEAFF
v_call: TRBV29-1; j_call: TRBJ2-5; d_call: TRBD1; clone_size: .; cdr3_nt: TGCAGCGTGATGGACAGGCTGAGCCAAGAGACCCAGTACTTC; cdr3_aa: CSVMDRLSQETQYF
v_call: TRBV5-1; j_call: TRBJ2-5; d_call: .; clone_size: .; cdr3_nt: TGCGCCAGCAGCCCAAGACAGGATCTGGTTCTGGAGACCCAGTACTTC; cdr3_aa: CASSPRQDLVLETQYF
v_call: TRBV6-1; j_call: TRBJ2-7; d_call: .; clone_size: .; cdr3_nt: TGTGCCAGCAGACGGGGACACAACGAGCAGTACTTC; cdr3_aa: CASRRGHNEQYF
v_call: TRBV12-5; j_call: TRBJ2-3; d_call: .; clone_size: .; cdr3_nt: TGTGCTAGTGGTTTGGTATGGGGGCAGGGCACAGATACGCAGTATTTT; cdr3_aa: CASGLVWGQGTDTQYF
v_call: TRBV5-1; j_call: TRBJ2-3; d_call: .; clone_size: .; cdr3_nt: TGCGCCAGCAGCTACGCGAGCGGAGGCGTTACAGATACGCAGTATTTT; cdr3_aa: CASSYASGGVTDTQYF
v_call: TRBV7-9; j_call: TRBJ2-5; d_call: .; clone_size: .; cdr3_nt: TGTGCCAGCAGCTTCCTTGAGACCGAGGAGACCCAGTACTTC; cdr3_aa: CASSFLETEETQYF
v_call: TRBV20-1; j_call: TRBJ1-2; d_call: .; clone_size: .; cdr3_nt: TGCAGTGCTAGGGGCCTCCAGGGCTACACCTTC; cdr3_aa: CSARGLQGYTF
v_call: TRBV27; j_call: TRBJ2-1; d_call: .; clone_size: .; cdr3_nt: TGTGCCACCCTCCGTCGAGGGAGGAGCGTAGATGAGCAGTTCTTC; cdr3_aa: CATLRRGRSVDEQFF
v_call: TRBV29-1; j_call: TRBJ2-1; d_call: .; clone_size: .; cdr3_nt: TGCAGCGTTGAAGATTCCAATGAGCAGTTCTTC; cdr3_aa: CSVEDSNEQFF